The 23 T cell receptor beta chains reported below all come from one sample, sequenced in a study of blood T cells in healthy people across ages. A second about 7 to 12 cycle PCR used barcoded and J-beta primers. TCRdb passed the 5' RACE reads through MiXCR, listing each CDR3 protein once. The table lists 1.4 million to 1.5 million distinct CDR3 sequences, approximately 38% of them singletons. The specimen sequenced was blood. All receptors come from a woman aged 18-30 years in good health.

The rearrangement uses TRBV2 and TRBJ1-6; D is possibly TRBD1 (5 bases). Deletions cut 2 bases from V and 0 bases from J, with 8 bases between. CDR1 and CDR2 from the germline V gene are SNHLY and FYNNEI. This CDR3 spans 16 amino acids. CDR3 in DNA: TGTGCCAGCAGTGAACAGGGCCACTCCTATAATTCACCCCTCCACTTT. Encoded protein: CASSEQGHSYNSPLHF.

This clonotype was observed a few times. The rearrangement links TRBV10-3 to TRBJ1-6; D is possibly TRBD1 (6 bases). Germline CDR1 and CDR2: ENHRY and SYGVKD. The V gene lost 8 bases and the J gene lost 7 bases, with 21 bases spanning the gap. The CDR3 totals 16 residues. The DNA of the CDR3 is TGTGCCATCCAGTCCCGGGGATCAGGGGAGAATTCACCCCTCCACTTT. Protein: CAIQSRGSGENSPLHF.

This clonotype was observed a few times. In DNA form, the CDR3 reads TGTGCCTGGAGTCAGAATATCTATGGCTACACCTTC. This gives the protein CAWSQNIYGYTF. The V gene is TRBV30, the J gene TRBJ1-2; D call uncertain. V was pared by 2 bases and J by 4 bases, with 8 bases between. The CDR3 covers 12 residues. Per the germline V gene, CDR1 is GTSNPN and CDR2 is SVGIG (reference sequence).

The chain recombines TRBV6-5 with TRBJ2-4; TRBD2 matches at 7 bases. The CDR3 runs to 18 residues. Germline assignment: CDR1 MNHEY and CDR2 SVGAGI. V dropped 4 bases and J dropped 6; count of bases not matched to a gene: 18. CDR3 residues: CASSSAGWGVRVPNIQYF. DNA of the CDR3: TGTGCCAGCAGTTCAGCGGGGTGGGGGGTACGAGTACCAAACATTCAGTACTTC.

CDR3 sequence reads: CASSPPGRQGPTPYEQYF. In DNA, the CDR3 is TGTGCCAGCAGTCCTCCGGGAAGACAGGGGCCCACCCCCTACGAGCAGTACTTC. The chain links TRBV6-1 to TRBJ2-7, with TRBD1 matching 8 bases. This CDR3 comprises 18 residues. V shed 5 bases, J shed 2 bases, and the junction held 17 bases outside the gene matches. The germline CDR1 and CDR2 sequences are MNHNS and SASEGT.

This clonotype was seen many times. V gene TRBV10-3 combines with J gene TRBJ2-3; TRBD2 matches at 7 bases. Germline lookup yields CDR1 ENHRY and CDR2 SYGVKD. The CDR3 spans 12 residues. After removal of 5 bases from V and 6 bases from J, the junction contained 2 bases not matched to a gene. The CDR3 coding sequence is TGTGCCATCAGTCCCGGGGGGGATACGCAGTATTTT. It translates to CAISPGGDTQYF.

The chain couples TRBV6-1 to TRBJ1-5; no clear D gene. From germline, CDR1 is MNHNS and CDR2 SASEGT. V lost 5 bases, J lost 9 bases, and 20 bases lay in between. The CDR3 is 15 residues long. The CDR3 loop reads CASSLAPEPTRPQHF. The CDR3 coding sequence is TGTGCCAGCAGTCTGGCCCCGGAACCAACGAGGCCCCAGCATTTT.

This clonotype was counted only a few times. The V call is TRBV11-2, the J call TRBJ2-3, with unresolved D. Germline values: CDR1 SGHAT, CDR2 FQNNGV. V gave up 2 bases and J gave up 10 bases, with 16 bases separating them. This CDR3 has 14 residues. The CDR3 sequence is CASSLPSTGGAQYF. The CDR3 DNA reads as TGTGCCAGCAGCTTACCCTCTACCGGTGGGGCGCAGTATTTT.

The rearrangement uses TRBV7-2 and TRBJ2-1, with a possible D match to TRBD2 (5 bases). Judging by the DNA end, TRBJ2-7 fits better; the J call may be wrong. This CDR3 is built from 15 residues. Germline V gives CDR1 SGHTA, CDR2 FQGNSA. The CDR3 protein is CASSLISGSVNEQYF. The CDR3 bases are TGTGCCAGCAGCTTAATCTCGGGATCGGTCAATGAGCAGTACTTC.

The V and J genes are TRBV6-1 and TRBJ1-1; no definite D call. The germline V and J ends were trimmed by 4 bases and 1 base, with 13 bases remaining between them. This CDR3 contains 15 residues. The V gene's germline CDR1 is MNHNS and CDR2 SASEGT. The CDR3 bases are TGTGCCAGCAGTGGGGGTGAGTCAACGAACACTGAAGCTTTCTTT. This encodes CASSGGESTNTEAFF.

The V call is TRBV12-3 or TRBV12-4, the J call TRBJ2-1, with unresolved D. Trimming took 3 bases from V and 9 from J, leaving 9 bases between them. The CDR3 covers 12 residues. The CDR3 region is CASSLLAFEQFF. CDR3 sequence (DNA): TGTGCCAGCAGTTTGTTAGCATTTGAGCAGTTCTTC.

V and J are TRBV20-1 and TRBJ2-7; 9 positions agree with TRBD2. J was trimmed by 3 bases and V by 7 bases; bases with no gene match: 4. There are 12 residues in the CDR3. Germline V gene lookup returns CDR1 DFQATT and CDR2 SNEGSKA (reference sequence). The CDR3 loop reads CSVKTSGYEQYF. The CDR3 DNA is TGCAGTGTGAAGACTAGCGGCTACGAGCAGTACTTC.

The chain links TRBV2 to TRBJ2-7; D not resolved. Trimming removed 2 bases from V and 1 base from J, with 9 bases in between. The V gene's germline CDR1 is SNHLY and CDR2 FYNNEI. There are 14 residues in the CDR3. The CDR3 here is CASSERQLSYEQYF. CDR3 DNA: TGTGCCAGCAGTGAACGTCAGCTTTCCTACGAGCAGTACTTC.

J is TRBJ1-2 and V is TRBV7-9; D may be TRBD1 (5 bases). The CDR3 is 15 residues long. Germline loops: CDR1 SEHNR, CDR2 FQNEAQ (reference sequence). The V and J ends lost 3 bases and 2 bases respectively, with 13 bases between them. The CDR3 nucleotides read TGTGCCAGCAGCTTTAGCCCGACAGCGAACTATGGCTACACCTTC. Amino acids: CASSFSPTANYGYTF.

In this sample, this clonotype turned up a few times. This chain joins TRBV5-1 and TRBJ1-2; D remains unclear. The CDR3 has 16 residues. Germline CDR1 and CDR2: SGHRS and YFSETQ. V gave up 2 bases and J gave up 0 bases, with 14 bases separating them. DNA of the CDR3: TGCGCCAGCAGCTTCCCCGAGCAGGAGACTAACTATGGCTACACCTTC. Residues: CASSFPEQETNYGYTF.

In this sample, this clonotype turned up a few times. The junction does not match germline at one end; this may be a read error. This chain connects TRBV7-2 to TRBJ2-1; the D is unclear. Per the germline V gene, CDR1 is SGHTA and CDR2 is FQGNSA. CDR3 length equals 15 residues. The CDR3 sequence: CASSLSAYPRNEQFF. CDR3 sequence (DNA): TGTGCCAGTAGCTTATCGGCCTACCCTAGGAATGAGCAGTTCTTC. Based on the CDR3 plus reference TRBV7-2 and TRBJ2-1, the full variable domain is GAGVSQSPSNKVTEKGKDVELRCDPISGHTALYWYRQSLGQGLEFLIYFQGNSAPDKSGLPSDRFSAERTGGSVSTLTIQRTQQEDSAVYLCASSLSAYPRNEQFFGPGTRLTVL.

This clonotype showed up just a few times. The V and J genes are TRBV21-1 and TRBJ2-7. TRBV21-1 is a listed pseudogene. The CDR3 is 12 amino acids. The CDR3 here is CASSWVAYEQYF. The CDR3 coding sequence is TGTGCCAGCAGCTGGGTCGCCTACGAGCAGTACTTC.

The chain employs TRBV6-1 and TRBJ2-1, with 10 positions matching TRBD2. In germline, CDR1 is MNHNS, CDR2 SASEGT. The CDR3 contains 17 residues. Germline trimming cut 6 bases from V and 3 bases from J; bases unmatched to any gene: 11. The CDR3 is CASREEASGRDYNEQFF. CDR3 sequence (DNA): TGTGCCAGCAGAGAGGAGGCGAGCGGGAGGGACTACAATGAGCAGTTCTTC.

The V call is TRBV12-3 or TRBV12-4, the J call TRBJ2-7; TRBD1 is a possible D gene (6 bases). V was cut by 4 bases and J by 1 base, with 11 bases left in between. This CDR3 has 14 amino acids. CDR3 in DNA: TGTGCCAGCAGTTCGTTCGGACAGTCCTACGAGCAGTACTTC. Protein sequence: CASSSFGQSYEQYF.

CDR3 DNA: TGCGCCAGCAGTGAGTCCAGGACAGGTTGGAACACTGAAGCTTTCTTT. Its translation: CASSESRTGWNTEAFF. V is TRBV10-2 and J is TRBJ1-1, with 7 nucleotides matching TRBD1. The germline V gene encodes CDR1 WSHSY and CDR2 SAAADI. This CDR3 has 16 residues. The J segment lost 1 base and the V segment lost 0 bases, leaving 5 bases of the junction unmatched.

As concerns this clonotype: It may be a read error: a sequence one base away is much more abundant. The chain couples TRBV20-1 to TRBJ2-3; a weak D match, TRBD2 (5 bases). CDR1 and CDR2 from the germline V gene are DFQATT and SNEGSKA (reference sequence). The CDR3 loop spans 15 amino acids. The CDR3 region has the DNA TGCTGTGCTAGAGATCCCGGGAAACCCGGGGATACGCAGTATTTT. This codes for CCARDPGKPGDTQYF.

This chain links TRBV5-1 with TRBJ2-7, with D maybe TRBD1 (5 bases). The CDR3 sequence is 15 residues long. V dropped 2 bases and J dropped 4 bases, with 16 bases sitting between them. Germline V gene sequence: CDR1 SGHRS, CDR2 YFSETQ. This CDR3 reads CASSFAQGTGYEQYF. DNA of the CDR3: TGCGCCAGCAGCTTTGCCCAGGGAACTGGGTACGAGCAGTACTTC.

This clonotype has ten or more counts. The rearrangement joins TRBV11-2 to TRBJ1-1; D remains ambiguous. Germline V gives CDR1 SGHAT, CDR2 FQNNGV. This CDR3 region has 14 residues. V was shortened by 5 bases and J by 0 bases, with 10 bases between the two germline ends. CDR3 in amino acids: CASSKETLNTEAFF. The DNA for the CDR3 is TGTGCCAGCAGCAAAGAGACCCTGAACACTGAAGCTTTCTTT.